This record covers a single T cell receptor beta chain. The CDR3 has 14 amino acids. The V gene lost 5 bases and the J gene lost 5 bases, with 13 bases spanning the gap. CDR1 is MGHDK and CDR2 is SYGVNS in the germline V gene. The data were taken from a study of shared T cell receptors in the human thymus. Assay: immunoSEQ multiplex PCR; the TCRdb copy retains only in-frame clones and omits some. The sample includes hundreds of thousands of clones, around 87% of them seen just once. These data also formed part of another study, on human thymus T cells.

This TCR was sampled from a boy younger than two with a congenital heart defect. The sample comprised thymocytes. The rearrangement uses TRBV25-1 and TRBJ1-5, with a weak D call TRBD1 (6 bases). The CDR3 region is CASSSPDSDQPQHF. The DNA of the CDR3 is TGTGCCAGCAGTTCTCCGGACAGCGATCAGCCCCAGCATTTT.